This T cell receptor beta chain stems from a study of molecular identifiers for immune sequencing clone quantification. V lost 0 bases and J lost 3, with 12 bases in between. Germline V gene data show CDR1 as DFQATT and CDR2 as SNEGSKA (reference sequence). This CDR3 has 14 amino acids. Libraries from naive CD8 cells were generated from approximately 22,000 to 940,000 sorted cells (with 10%, 30% or 50% RNA). MiXCR, run by TCRdb on the PCR reads, gives a single entry per CDR3 protein. The table lists some 580,000 distinct CDR3 sequences, 25% of them singletons, with about 0.78% in the top ten. The sample taken for sequencing was naive CD8+ T cells from blood, with Jurkat cell RNA spiked in. The subset was: FACS-sorted CD8+CD4-CCR7+CD45RA+ naive T cells. The chain uses TRBV20-1 and TRBJ2-7, with a weak D call TRBD2 (6 bases). This receptor was obtained from a human donor in good health. Some libraries in this study had Jurkat cell RNA spiked in. The CDR3 coding sequence is TGCAGTGCTAGAGATCCGGGGGTTGGCTACGAGCAGTACTTC. The encoded protein is CSARDPGVGYEQYF.